The sequence of this T cell receptor (beta chain) was determined in a study of blood T cell repertoires in COVID-19. Study-wide context: Nucleic acid was either cDNA or gDNA, and it came from T cells, B-cell-depleted T cells, or PBMCs.

Individuals drawn from around 25 US areas were roughly 18 to 89 years old. In the authors' workflow: Reference gene primer amplification gave nucleated cell count estimates. Sequencing was performed with immunoSEQ multiplex PCR; in TCRdb, only in-frame clones are kept and a portion is missing. That table furnishes V, J and clone size, whereas the DNA furnished D and trimming. Of hundreds of thousands of clones in the sample, over 75% were seen once. V was clipped by 0 bases and J by 0 bases, with 8 bases between them. CDR1 is WNHNN and CDR2 is SYGVQD in the germline V gene (reference sequence). The CDR3 extends over 15 amino acids.

V and J are TRBV10-1 and TRBJ1-1; unclear D gene. Material for sequencing was PBMCs or T cells enriched from blood (not recorded which). The sequence was obtained from a woman between 18 and 30 years old who had been exposed to COVID-19. The CDR3 DNA sequence: TGCGCCAGCAGTGAGTCGACTGAGATGAACACTGAAGCTTTCTTT. Protein sequence: CASSESTEMNTEAFF.